This T cell receptor beta chain emerged from a study of CDR3 diversity in severe acne. V lost 2 bases, J lost 7 bases, and 15 bases lay in between. Germline V gene sequence: CDR1 MNHNS, CDR2 SASEGT. The CDR3 loop spans 15 amino acids. TCRdb independently ran MiXCR on the PCR reads; one entry per CDR3 protein. This sample has 85,000 to 120,000 distinct CDR3 sequences, with about half found just once. This clonotype has just a few counts. This chain joins TRBV6-1 and TRBJ1-5; D unclear. The source is a male donor with acne. The sequenced material came from blood. CDR3 loop: CASSEWDWSGQPQHF. The CDR3 DNA reads TGTGCCAGCAGTGAATGGGATTGGTCGGGCCAGCCCCAGCATTTT.